This T cell receptor (beta chain) stems from a study of blood T cell repertoires in COVID-19. The overall study: COVID-19 samples from acute and convalescent phases originated in the United States, Italy and Spain. The cDNA or gDNA used as material had been derived from T cells, B-cell-depleted T cells, or PBMCs.

Authors' data handling: Reference gene primer amplification gave estimated nucleated cell counts. The protocol was immunoSEQ multiplex PCR, while the TCRdb copy is restricted to in-frame clones and leaves out a portion. Clone size and V and J calls were adopted from that table, with D and trimming inferred from the DNA. The repertoire holds 300,000 or so clones, roughly 88% seen once, with around 1.7% in the top ten. From germline, CDR1 is SGDLS and CDR2 YYNGEE. CDR3 length: 15 amino acids. Losses at the gene ends were 0 bases for V and 5 bases for J; bases not matched to a gene: 4. The chain carries TRBV9 and TRBJ2-1; TRBD2 matches 8 bases. The sequence came from a woman aged 45 to 65 with acute or convalescent COVID-19. The sequenced sample was peripheral blood. This chain's CDR3 is CASSVGLAGNNEQFF. Here the CDR3 DNA reads TGTGCCAGCAGCGTAGGGTTAGCGGGGAACAATGAGCAGTTCTTC.